Listed below are T cell receptor beta chains from one sample, sequenced in a study of CD8+CD57+ T cells in acquired aplastic anemia. TCRdb re-analysed the reads in MiXCR, keeping a single row per CDR3 protein. The table includes 150,000 to 200,000 distinct CDR3 sequences, 71% detected once. Sequenced: sorted CD4+, CD8+, or CD8+CD57+ T cells (not recorded which) from PBMCs. All receptors derive from a human donor with aplastic anemia. CDR3s include the opening cysteine and the closing phenylalanine or tryptophan. A D gene is named only where the DNA matches it firmly. Clone size is not always given. Where it is, it says once, few, many or a class for expanded clones.

V	size	J	D	CDR3	DNA
TRBV14	NA	TRBJ2-2	TRBD2	CASSPSSGRVVNTGELFF	TGTGCCAGCAGCCCATCTAGCGGGAGGGTTGTGAACACCGGGGAGCTGTTTTTT
TRBV19	few	TRBJ2-7	TRBD1	CASSPGTGTYEQYF	TGTGCCAGTAGCCCCGGGACAGGTACTTACGAGCAGTACTTC
TRBV5-4	NA	TRBJ1-2	NA	CASSLWPGIYTF	TGTGCCAGCAGCCTCTGGCCAGGAATCTACACCTTC
TRBV5-1	NA	TRBJ2-2	NA	CACSLPPGNTGELFF	TGCGCCTGCAGCTTGCCTCCAGGGAACACCGGGGAGCTGTTTTTT
TRBV19	NA	TRBJ1-2	NA	CASSGQGYGYTF	TGTGCCAGTAGTGGGCAGGGCTATGGCTACACCTTC
TRBV10-2	NA	TRBJ2-2	NA	CASSIGQEITGELFF	TGCGCCAGCAGTATTGGTCAGGAAATCACCGGGGAGCTGTTTTTT
TRBV20-1	once	TRBJ2-3	TRBD1	CSVYGTGGTQYF	TGCAGCGTGTACGGGACAGGCGGTACGCAGTATTTT
TRBV10-3	NA	TRBJ2-7	NA	CAISDGGSVYEQYF	TGTGCCATCAGTGATGGTGGGAGTGTCTACGAGCAGTACTTC
TRBV2	NA	TRBJ2-2	NA	CASNVGRDTGELFF	TGTGCCAGCAACGTGGGGCGCGACACCGGGGAGCTGTTTTTT
TRBV5-1	NA	TRBJ1-1	TRBD1	CASSIDRQGRSNTEAFF	TGCGCCAGCAGCATAGACCGACAGGGGAGAAGCAACACTGAAGCTTTCTTT
TRBV5-6	NA	TRBJ2-5	NA	CASSLSGGTQYF	TGTGCCAGCAGCCTAAGTGGGGGGACCCAGTACTTC
TRBV25-1	once	TRBJ2-5	TRBD1	CASSWDSYQETQYF	TGTGCCAGCAGTTGGGACAGTTACCAAGAGACCCAGTACTTC
TRBV5-8	NA	TRBJ2-7	TRBD2	CATETSGTAYEQYF	TGTGCCACGGAGACTAGCGGGACAGCCTACGAGCAGTACTTC
TRBV6-2/TRBV6-3	many	TRBJ1-1	NA	CASSPAENTEAFF	TGTGCCAGCAGTCCCGCAGAGAACACTGAAGCTTTCTTT
TRBV15	NA	TRBJ2-7	TRBD2	CATSRGKSSGSYEQYF	TGTGCCACCAGCAGAGGGAAAAGTAGCGGGTCCTACGAGCAGTACTTC
TRBV2	NA	TRBJ1-1	NA	CASSLQNTEAFF	TGTGCCAGCAGTCTCCAGAACACTGAAGCTTTCTTT
TRBV12-3/TRBV12-4	NA	TRBJ2-7	NA	CASTGAGVLYEQYF	TGTGCCAGCACCGGAGCAGGGGTCCTCTACGAGCAGTACTTC
TRBV20-1	NA	TRBJ2-2	NA	CSIRGLTTGELFF	TGCAGTATAAGAGGCCTCACCACCGGGGAGCTGTTTTTT
TRBV6-6	NA	TRBJ2-5	NA	CASSYGGFGSETQYF	TGTGCCAGCAGTTACGGCGGGTTTGGTTCGGAGACCCAGTACTTC
TRBV20-1	NA	TRBJ2-7	NA	CSARGGPYEQYF	TGCAGTGCTAGGGGGGGGCCCTACGAGCAGTACTTC
TRBV7-9	NA	TRBJ1-5	NA	CASSLDEGQPQHF	TGTGCCAGCAGCTTAGATGAGGGTCAGCCCCAGCATTTT
TRBV5-6	NA	TRBJ2-1	NA	CASSLDQEGEQFF	TGTGCCAGCAGCTTAGATCAGGAGGGCGAGCAGTTCTTC
TRBV7-9	few	TRBJ2-1	NA	CASSLGINLYNEQFF	TGTGCCAGCAGCTTAGGGATCAACCTCTACAATGAGCAGTTCTTC
TRBV20-1	few	TRBJ2-7	NA	CSARPLVVGDLLYEQYF	TGCAGTGCTAGACCTCTAGTAGTAGGGGACCTTCTTTACGAGCAGTACTTC
TRBV24-1	NA	TRBJ2-7	TRBD2	CATSDSRLAGVAEQYF	TGTGCCACCAGTGATTCGAGACTAGCGGGAGTGGCCGAGCAGTACTTC
TRBV7-9	NA	TRBJ2-1	TRBD2	CASSLERERNEQFF	TGTGCCAGCAGCTTAGAGCGGGAGAGGAATGAGCAGTTCTTC
TRBV29-1	NA	TRBJ2-5	NA	CSVGGGIVWPPTETQYF	TGCAGCGTTGGCGGAGGAATCGTATGGCCCCCAACGGAGACCCAGTACTTC
TRBV6-5	NA	TRBJ2-5	NA	CASKGGYETQYF	TGTGCCAGCAAGGGGGGTTATGAGACCCAGTACTTC
TRBV15	once	TRBJ2-5	NA	CATSRAWGVGETQYF	TGTGCCACCAGCAGAGCCTGGGGGGTAGGGGAGACCCAGTACTTC
TRBV12-3/TRBV12-4	NA	TRBJ1-1	TRBD1	CASSRPGTVEAFF	TGTGCCAGCAGTCGCCCAGGGACAGTTGAAGCTTTCTTT
TRBV7-2	NA	TRBJ2-7	TRBD1	CASSPNGQAYEQYF	TGTGCCAGCAGCCCGAACGGACAGGCCTACGAGCAGTACTTC
TRBV7-9	NA	TRBJ2-7	TRBD2	CASSLDGTGGGEQYF	TGTGCCAGCAGCTTAGACGGGACGGGGGGAGGCGAGCAGTACTTC
TRBV28	NA	TRBJ2-2	TRBD2	CASTPAGERTGELFF	TGTGCCAGCACCCCCGCGGGGGAAAGGACCGGGGAGCTGTTTTTT
TRBV7-2	NA	TRBJ1-5	NA	CASSLGMGSNQPQHF	TGTGCCAGCAGCTTAGGGATGGGGAGCAATCAGCCCCAGCATTTT
TRBV2	few	TRBJ2-2	TRBD2	CASGTSLTGELFF	TGTGCCAGCGGGACTAGCCTCACCGGGGAGCTGTTTTTT
TRBV14	NA	TRBJ2-3	TRBD2	CASSQDFGTSPTDTQYF	TGTGCCAGCAGCCAAGATTTTGGGACTAGCCCCACAGATACGCAGTATTTT
TRBV28	many	TRBJ2-7	TRBD1	CASTKTGGHYEQYF	TGTGCCAGCACCAAGACAGGGGGCCACTACGAGCAGTACTTC
TRBV2	NA	TRBJ1-2	NA	CASVEFVGANYGYTF	TGTGCCAGCGTAGAGTTTGTCGGGGCTAACTATGGCTACACCTTC
TRBV29-1	few	TRBJ2-7	TRBD1	CSVEGQGLYEQYF	TGCAGCGTTGAGGGACAGGGGCTCTACGAGCAGTACTTC
TRBV20-1	medium-sized	TRBJ2-7	TRBD2	CSARDEQRDFYEQYF	TGCAGTGCTAGAGATGAGCAGCGGGATTTCTACGAGCAGTACTTC
TRBV20-1	NA	TRBJ1-5	NA	CSARSYSNQPQHF	TGCAGTGCTAGGAGTTATAGCAATCAGCCCCAGCATTTT
TRBV4-3	NA	TRBJ2-3	TRBD2	CASSQEAGGSSTDTQYF	TGCGCCAGCAGCCAAGAGGCGGGGGGGTCTAGCACAGATACGCAGTATTTT
TRBV7-3	NA	TRBJ2-5	TRBD2	CASSATGGETQYF	TGTGCCAGCAGCGCGACGGGGGGGGAGACCCAGTACTTC
TRBV6-5	NA	TRBJ2-1	NA	CASSSPYSYNEQFF	TGTGCCAGCTCTAGCCCCTACTCCTACAATGAGCAGTTCTTC
TRBV19	few	TRBJ1-1	NA	CASSAELNTEAFF	TGTGCCAGTAGTGCGGAACTGAACACTGAAGCTTTCTTT
TRBV29-1	few	TRBJ1-1	TRBD1	CSVVSRGRTEAFF	TGCAGCGTCGTAAGCAGGGGGCGAACTGAAGCTTTCTTT
TRBV15	NA	TRBJ2-1	TRBD1	CATTRDRGRNNKQFF	TGTGCCACAACCCGGGACAGGGGAAGAAACAATAAGCAGTTCTTC
TRBV6-5	NA	TRBJ2-7	NA	CASSYSGSWHSYEQYF	TGTGCCAGCAGTTACTCGGGGTCGTGGCACTCCTACGAGCAGTACTTC
TRBV9	many	TRBJ1-1	NA	CASSGGQRGTEAFF	TGTGCCAGCAGCGGAGGGCAAAGGGGCACTGAAGCTTTCTTT
TRBV7-6	few	TRBJ2-7	NA	CASSFSSTYEQYF	TGTGCCAGCAGCTTCTCGTCAACCTACGAGCAGTACTTC
TRBV7-2	few	TRBJ2-7	NA	CASSIDGPYEQYF	TGTGCCAGCAGTATTGACGGGCCCTACGAGCAGTACTTC
TRBV6-2/TRBV6-3	NA	TRBJ2-5	TRBD2	CASRVAGGQETQYF	TGTGCCAGCAGAGTAGCGGGGGGGCAAGAGACCCAGTACTTC
TRBV7-3	NA	TRBJ1-1	NA	CASSSTPRTEAFF	TGTGCCAGCAGCTCAACTCCACGGACTGAAGCTTTCTTT
TRBV9	NA	TRBJ2-3	TRBD2	CASSVAGGFTDTQYF	TGTGCCAGCAGCGTAGCGGGGGGGTTCACAGATACGCAGTATTTT